These T cell receptor beta chains were read from a single sample in a study of blood T cells in healthy people across ages. TCRdb reprocessed the 5' RACE reads with MiXCR, giving one entry per CDR3 protein. The sample has 780,000 or so distinct CDR3 sequences, 56% seen once. The sequenced sample was blood. These receptors were obtained from a middle-aged man in good health. CDR3s leave out the opening cysteine and the closing phenylalanine or tryptophan.

j_call v_call cdr3_aa
TRBJ2-1 TRBV27 ASSLIPGQGASNEQF
TRBJ2-3 TRBV12-3/TRBV12-4 ASRRDREITATQY
TRBJ2-5 TRBV29-1 SAGGGEGETQY
TRBJ2-2 TRBV12-3/TRBV12-4 ASSLSSSGIGELF
- TRBV7-9 ASSLVGQGPIYEQY
TRBJ2-7 TRBV11-3 ASSLDPTVNEQY
TRBJ2-5 TRBV24-1 ATSDPSTDEQY
TRBJ2-6 TRBV2 ASSEALFSGSPGANVLT
TRBJ2-2 TRBV12-3/TRBV12-4 ASSPQGSPSGELF
TRBJ2-7 TRBV11-1 ASSSAYGGYEQY
TRBJ2-5 TRBV6-5 ASSFLAGETQY
TRBJ2-1 TRBV29-1 SVGPPGPTYEQF
TRBJ1-5 TRBV3-1 ASSRTGSGQPQH
TRBJ2-3 TRBV6-4 ASSVYSNTDTQY
- TRBV20-1 SARDYGVDEQY
TRBJ2-6 TRBV6-1 ASTPANSGANVLT
TRBJ2-4 TRBV20-1 SASLGVGGNIQY
TRBJ2-1 TRBV24-1 ATSDQTSGRFTYNEQF
TRBJ2-7 TRBV5-1 ASSLSRNEQY